Below, 21 T cell receptor beta chains from the same sample are listed, as sequenced in a study of CD8+CD57+ T cells in acquired aplastic anemia. Flow cytometry had shown expanded CD8+CD57+ cells in the patients chosen for sequencing. Genomic DNA provided the template from which TCR beta VDJ and CDR3 profiles were obtained. TCRdb passed the reads through MiXCR, listing each CDR3 protein once. The table records about 180,000 distinct CDR3 sequences, 48% of them present only once. Sequenced sample: sorted CD4+, CD8+, or CD8+CD57+ T cells (not recorded which) from PBMCs. All receptors derive from a human donor with aplastic anemia.

This clonotype occurred once. The rearrangement joins TRBV19 to TRBJ2-3; 12 bases agree with TRBD2. The J segment lost 0 bases and the V segment lost 5 bases, leaving 9 bases of the junction unmatched. Germline CDR1 reads LNHDA; CDR2 reads SQIVND (reference sequence). The CDR3 is 18 residues long. As DNA, the CDR3 is TGTGCCAGTAGTTCGGACAGACTAGCGGGGGAGAGCACAGATACGCAGTATTTT. Encoded protein: CASSSDRLAGESTDTQYF. The full variable domain, its missing parts supplied by reference TRBV19 and TRBJ2-3, is DGGITQSPKYLFRKEGQNVTLSCEQNLNHDAMYWYRQDPGQGLRLIYYSQIVNDFQKGDIAEGYSVSREKKESFPLTVTSAQKNPTAFYLCASSSDRLAGESTDTQYFGPGTRLTVL.

At least ten counts were recorded for this clonotype. The V gene is TRBV7-8, the J gene TRBJ1-4, with 7 bases fitting TRBD1. V dropped 5 bases and J dropped 5; count of bases not matched to a gene: 11. Germline V gene sequence: CDR1 SGHVS, CDR2 FQNEAQ. The CDR3 has 16 residues. The CDR3, as DNA: TGTGCCAGCAGCCCAAGACCCCGACAGGGAAATGAAAAACTGTTTTTT. It yields the protein CASSPRPRQGNEKLFF.

This sequence joins TRBV7-9 and TRBJ2-7, with 8 nucleotides matching TRBD2. This CDR3 is built from 15 residues. The germline V gene has CDR1 SEHNR and CDR2 FQNEAQ (reference sequence). The V and J ends lost 1 base and 4 bases, in that order; junction bases with no gene match: 6. CDR3 bases: TGTGCCAGCAGCTTAGACGGGGGGGCCGGGTACGAGCAGTACTTC. Translating it yields CASSLDGGAGYEQYF.

This clonotype was picked up a small number of times. The rearrangement links TRBV2 to TRBJ2-5; weak D call: TRBD1 (5 bases). The CDR3 sequence is 13 residues long. Germline lookup yields CDR1 SNHLY and CDR2 FYNNEI. Trimming cost V 8 bases and J 5 bases, with 15 bases left between them. DNA for the CDR3: TGTGCCAGCGGAGACAGCTGGATGGAGACCCAGTACTTC. It codes for CASGDSWMETQYF.

This clonotype was detected once. This could be a read error, since a much larger clone is one nucleotide away. The conserved phenylalanine or tryptophan is not found at the CDR3 terminus, so this likely reflects a read error. The chain links TRBV3-1 to TRBJ2-5; D possibly corresponds to TRBD2 (6 bases). Trimming stripped 1 base from V and 5 bases from J, with 11 bases between. This CDR3 is 14 amino acids long. Germline CDR1 and CDR2: LGHDT and YNNKEL (reference sequence). The CDR3 region has the DNA TGTGCCAGCAGCCAAGCTGGGGGGTGGGAGACCCAGTACTCC. Translation: CASSQAGGWETQYS.

Worth noting for this clonotype: The CDR3 carries no conserved terminal phenylalanine or tryptophan, so it likely arises from a read error. The DNA is left out, because the CDR3 cannot be placed on it with certainty; the CDR3 is given as TCRdb lists it. The chain joins TRBV29-1 to TRBJ1-1. The CDR3 has 9 amino acids, counting both end residues. Germline lookup yields CDR1 SQVTM and CDR2 ANQGSEA. The chain's CDR3 is CRPERREGN.

This clonotype was seen many times. The V call is TRBV5-1, the J call TRBJ2-7, with 8 positions matching TRBD1. V trimming: 3 bases; J trimming: 1 base; junction bases outside the gene matches: 9. CDR1 is SGHRS, CDR2 YFSETQ, per germline. The CDR3 contains 16 residues. The CDR3 DNA follows: TGCGCCAGCAGCTCCCGCTTACAGGGGGTTTCCTACGAGCAGTACTTC. This encodes CASSSRLQGVSYEQYF. The complete variable domain, with remaining parts taken from reference TRBV5-1 and TRBJ2-7, reads KAGVTQTPRYLIKTRGQQVTLSCSPISGHRSVSWYQQTPGQGLQFLFEYFSETQRNKGNFPGRFSGRQFSNSRSEMNVSTLELGDSALYLCASSSRLQGVSYEQYFGPGTRLTVT.

The chain couples TRBV2 to TRBJ1-5; no firm D call. CDR3 size: 14 residues. Per germline, CDR1 SNHLY and CDR2 FYNNEI. V lost 0 bases, J lost 2 bases, and 5 bases lay in between. CDR3 bases: TGTGCCAGCAGTGAAGCCTGGGGCAATCAGCCCCAGCATTTT. Translation gives CASSEAWGNQPQHF.

This clonotype was seen at least ten times. The chain recombines TRBV7-9 with TRBJ2-2; 8 bases line up with TRBD1. The junction had 6 bases not matched to a gene; V was cut back by 1 base and J by 2 bases. CDR1 and CDR2 (germline): SEHNR, FQNEAQ (reference sequence). There are 17 residues in the CDR3. The CDR3 loop is CASSLEIGTGNTGELFF. The CDR3 region has the DNA TGTGCCAGCAGCTTAGAAATTGGGACAGGAAACACCGGGGAGCTGTTTTTT.

This clonotype has only a few counts. The gene calls are TRBV10-2 and TRBJ1-1; D ambiguous. This CDR3 region has 12 residues. Trimming took 0 bases from V and 8 from J, leaving 7 bases between them. CDR1 WSHSY and CDR2 SAAADI come from the germline V gene. The CDR3 coding sequence is TGCGCCAGCAGTGAGTCGGGCAGGGAAGCTTTCTTT. Translating it yields CASSESGREAFF.

Details on this clonotype: A junction boundary mismatches the germline segment, possibly from a read error. The V call is TRBV6-5, the J call TRBJ1-2; D is unresolved. The germline CDR1 and CDR2 sequences are MNHEY and SVGAGI. The CDR3 runs 15 residues. This CDR3 reads CASSDSMDGFYGYTF. DNA of the CDR3: TGTGCCAGCAGTGACTCGATGGACGGATTCTATGGCTACACCTTC.

In this sample, this clonotype turned up once. V is TRBV18 and J is TRBJ1-3; the match to TRBD1 covers 8 bases. The germline CDR1 and CDR2 sequences are KGHSH and LQKENI. V was clipped by 5 bases and J by 1 base; unmatched bases: 7. This CDR3 has 16 amino acids. In DNA, the CDR3 is TGTGCCAGCTCAAGACCAGGGGGCTTATCTGGAAACACCATATATTTT. It is translated as CASSRPGGLSGNTIYF.

The V gene is TRBV3-1, the J gene TRBJ2-7; no clear D gene. The V and J ends lost 1 base and 3 bases respectively, with 10 bases between them. The CDR3 is 14 amino acids. CDR1 and CDR2 from the germline V gene are LGHDT and YNNKEL (reference sequence). The CDR3, as DNA: TGTGCCAGCAGCCAAGGCATGGTGATCTACGAGCAGTACTTC. Protein: CASSQGMVIYEQYF.

This rearrangement joins TRBV10-1 to TRBJ2-7; D ambiguous. Germline loops: CDR1 WNHNN, CDR2 SYGVQD (reference sequence). V lost 2 bases and J lost 5, with 13 bases in between. The CDR3 totals 14 residues. The CDR3 coding sequence is TGCGCCAGCAGTGAGGGTTCCCAAGGCGACGAGCAGTACTTC. It codes for CASSEGSQGDEQYF.

The table lists this clonotype with many counts. A much more abundant neighbour one base away suggests this may be a read error. The V and J genes are TRBV10-3 and TRBJ2-7; 9 bases are shared with TRBD1. The CDR3 extends over 13 amino acids. Germline loops: CDR1 ENHRY, CDR2 SYGVKD. Trimming at V came to 7 bases and at J to 7 bases, leaving 8 bases not matched to a gene. CDR3 amino acids: CAITTQGAGEQYF. The CDR3 DNA is TGTGCCATCACTACACAGGGGGCTGGGGAGCAGTACTTC.

This clonotype was found many times. The chain has TRBV7-2 and TRBJ2-7; TRBD1 matches 10 bases. CDR3 length equals 15 residues. Germline values: CDR1 SGHTA, CDR2 FQGNSA. V shed 3 bases and J 5 bases; nucleotides not matched to a gene: 7. In DNA, the CDR3 is TGTGCCAGCAGCTTCCGGACAGGGGGTAGCCACGAGCAGTACTTC. This sequence encodes CASSFRTGGSHEQYF. The full variable domain, with the rest looked up from reference TRBV7-2 and TRBJ2-7, is GAGVSQSPSNKVTEKGKDVELRCDPISGHTALYWYRQSLGQGLEFLIYFQGNSAPDKSGLPSDRFSAERTGGSVSTLTIQRTQQEDSAVYLCASSFRTGGSHEQYFGPGTRLTVT.

This clonotype was detected many times. V is TRBV6-1 and J is TRBJ2-7, with 7 nucleotides matching TRBD1. Germline V lookup: CDR1 MNHNS, CDR2 SASEGT. This CDR3 spans 17 amino acids. The ends lost 1 base at V and 2 bases at J; junction bases unmatched: 11. This CDR3 reads CASSEGTGEPKTYEQYF. The CDR3 DNA sequence: TGTGCCAGCAGTGAAGGGACAGGCGAGCCCAAAACCTACGAGCAGTACTTC.

The rearrangement uses TRBV11-1 and TRBJ2-5; the D gene is possibly TRBD2 (6 bases). Germline lookup yields CDR1 SGHAT and CDR2 FQDESV (reference sequence). Trimming took off 5 bases at V and 5 bases at J, with 24 bases between the two ends. The CDR3 contains 17 residues. In nucleotides, the CDR3 is TGTGCCAGCAGCCCGCCCTTTCTGTATGGGAGGAGGGAGACCCAGTACTTC. Translated: CASSPPFLYGRRETQYF.

In its sample, this clonotype was seen many times. The V gene is TRBV5-1, the J gene TRBJ1-1, with 9 bases that match TRBD1. V dropped 4 bases and J dropped 1; count of bases not matched to a gene: 8. CDR1 and CDR2 from the germline V gene are SGHRS and YFSETQ. The CDR3 is made up of 16 amino acids. The CDR3 loop reads CASSARTGGGNTEAFF. Written as DNA, the CDR3 is TGCGCCAGCAGCGCAAGAACAGGGGGCGGGAACACTGAAGCTTTCTTT.

The genes are TRBV15 and TRBJ2-7, with D unresolved. Trimming took 3 bases from V and 2 from J, leaving 11 bases between them. CDR1 and CDR2 (germline): LNHNV, YYDKDF (reference sequence). The CDR3 has 14 residues. The CDR3 reads CATSRGRVAYEQYF. Here the CDR3 DNA reads TGTGCCACCAGCAGGGGAAGGGTTGCCTACGAGCAGTACTTC.

The chain has TRBV20-1 and TRBJ2-7; D perhaps matches TRBD1 (5 bases). Germline V lookup: CDR1 DFQATT, CDR2 SNEGSKA (reference sequence). This CDR3 is 14 amino acids long. V was clipped by 5 bases and J by 2 bases, with 16 bases between them. CDR3 nucleotide sequence: TGCAGTGCTCTCGTAAACAGGAGCCCCTACGAGCAGTACTTC. Amino acid sequence: CSALVNRSPYEQYF.